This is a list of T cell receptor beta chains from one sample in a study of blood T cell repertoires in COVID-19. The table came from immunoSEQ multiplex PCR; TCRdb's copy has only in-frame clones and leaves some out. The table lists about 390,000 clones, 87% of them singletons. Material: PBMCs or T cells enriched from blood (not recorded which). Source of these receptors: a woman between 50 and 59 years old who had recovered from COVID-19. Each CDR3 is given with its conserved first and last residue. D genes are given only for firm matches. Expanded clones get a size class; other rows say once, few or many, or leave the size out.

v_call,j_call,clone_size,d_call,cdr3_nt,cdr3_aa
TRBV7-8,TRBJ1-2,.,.,TGTGCCAGCAGCCCCTGGACAGACTATGGCTACACCTTC,CASSPWTDYGYTF
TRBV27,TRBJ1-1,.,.,TGTGCCAGCAGTTTAACAGGGATAAACACTGAAGCTTTCTTT,CASSLTGINTEAFF
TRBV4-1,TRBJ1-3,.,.,TGCGCCAGCAGCCTCCTCCCCGGGGGCTCTGGAAACACCATATATTTT,CASSLLPGGSGNTIYF
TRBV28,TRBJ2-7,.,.,TGTGCCAGCAGCCCCCCGCCTTCCGGGGGCGAGCAGTACTTC,CASSPPPSGGEQYF
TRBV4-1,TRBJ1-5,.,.,TGCGCCAGCAGCCAAGCAACGGGTAGCAATCAGCCCCAGCATTTT,CASSQATGSNQPQHF
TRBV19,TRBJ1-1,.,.,TGTGCCAGTAGTACAGGGAACACTGAAGCTTTCTTT,CASSTGNTEAFF
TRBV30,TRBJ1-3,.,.,TGTGCCTGGGGTAGGACTGACCGTGGCAGCGCGGCCATATATTTT,CAWGRTDRGSAAIYF
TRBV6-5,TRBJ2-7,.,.,TGTGCCATCCCAGCGGAGCCCAACGAGCAGTACTTC,CAIPAEPNEQYF
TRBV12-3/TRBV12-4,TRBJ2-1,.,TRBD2,TGTGCCAGCAGTTTAGGGACTAGCGGGGGGTTGTTCTTC,CASSLGTSGGLFF
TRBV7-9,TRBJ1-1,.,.,TGTGCCAGCAGCGGGACACCAAACACTGAAGCTTTCTTT,CASSGTPNTEAFF
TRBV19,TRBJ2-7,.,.,TGTGCCAGCAGGGAGGCGGACGAGCAGTACTTC,CASREADEQYF
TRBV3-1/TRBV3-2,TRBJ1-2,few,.,TGTGCCAGCAGCCTAGGGGGAAGAGATGGCTACACCTTC,CASSLGGRDGYTF
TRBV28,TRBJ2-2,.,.,TGTGCCAGCAGTTTACCGACTCCAGCGAACACCGGGGAGCTGTTTTTT,CASSLPTPANTGELFF
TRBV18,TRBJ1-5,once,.,TGTGCCAGCTCACCGGCCGGGAACAGAGATCAGCCCCAGCATTTT,CASSPAGNRDQPQHF
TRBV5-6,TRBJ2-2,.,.,TGTGCCAGCAGCTTGGTATCCGGGGCCGGGGAGCTGTTTTTT,CASSLVSGAGELFF
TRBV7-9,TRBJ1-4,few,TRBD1,TGTGCCAGCAGCGCAGAGGGGGGACAGGGGCGCGAAAAACTGTTTTTT,CASSAEGGQGREKLFF
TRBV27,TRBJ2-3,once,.,TGTGCCAGCAGTTTTCGGGAGAAGTGGGATACGCAGTATTTT,CASSFREKWDTQYF
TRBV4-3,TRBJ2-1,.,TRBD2,TGCGCCAGCAGCCAAGATATCAACCGCGGGGGGCCGAGGTACAATGAGCAGTTCTTC,CASSQDINRGGPRYNEQFF
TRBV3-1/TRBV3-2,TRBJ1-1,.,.,TGTGCCAGCAGCCAAGGACTTGAGAACACTGAAGCTTTCTTT,CASSQGLENTEAFF
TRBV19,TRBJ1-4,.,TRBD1,TGTGCCAGTAGTCCCGGGACAGGGGTTATAGCGGTCGTGTTTTTT,CASSPGTGVIAVVFF
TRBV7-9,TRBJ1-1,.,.,TGTGCCAGCAGCTTATCAGGGTTGTGGACTGAAGCTTTCTTT,CASSLSGLWTEAFF
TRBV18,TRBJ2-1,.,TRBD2,TGTGCCAGCTCCCTAGCGGGGGGGCGCAATGAGCAGTTCTTC,CASSLAGGRNEQFF
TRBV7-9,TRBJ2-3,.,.,TGTGCCAGCAGCTTAGGTGAGAGGGGCACAGATACGCAGTATTTT,CASSLGERGTDTQYF
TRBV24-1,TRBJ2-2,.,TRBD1,TGTGCCACCAGTTCGAGGGGGCTTGGGACCGGGGAGCTGTTTTTT,CATSSRGLGTGELFF
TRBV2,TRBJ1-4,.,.,TGTGCCAGCGCAGTGAGGCCAGGGGACAATGAAAAACTGTTTTTT,CASAVRPGDNEKLFF
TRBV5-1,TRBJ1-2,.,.,TGCGCCAGCGGTTCCGACAGGTTCGACGCTGGCTACACCTTC,CASGSDRFDAGYTF
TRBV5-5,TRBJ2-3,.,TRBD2,TGTGCCAGCAGCCTCGGCGGGACTAGCGCGTCCACAGATACGCAGTATTTT,CASSLGGTSASTDTQYF
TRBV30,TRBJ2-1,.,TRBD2,TGTGCCTGGGTCACTAGCGGGGGGCAGTTCTTC,CAWVTSGGQFF
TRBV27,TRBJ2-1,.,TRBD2,TGTGCCAGCAGTTTAAGGGCGGGGGGGTACAATGAGCAGTTCTTC,CASSLRAGGYNEQFF
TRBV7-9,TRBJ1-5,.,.,TGTGCCAGCAGCTTAGACGTAGAGGGATACCAGCCCCAGCATTTT,CASSLDVEGYQPQHF
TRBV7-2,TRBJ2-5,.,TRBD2,TGTGCCAGCAGCCCTACTAGCGGGGGACTTCAAGAGACCCAGTACTTC,CASSPTSGGLQETQYF
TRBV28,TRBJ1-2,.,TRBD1,TGTGCCAGCAGCCGCTCGGGGCCAGGGGGCTCCTATGGCTACACCTTC,CASSRSGPGGSYGYTF
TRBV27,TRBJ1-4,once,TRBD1,TGTGCCAGCAGTCTCGAGACAGGGAGAAGGAAAGAAAAACTGTTTTTT,CASSLETGRRKEKLFF
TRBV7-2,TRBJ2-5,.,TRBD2,TGTGCCAGCAGCTTGGTCGGCGGGGGTCCTCAAGAGACCCAGTACTTC,CASSLVGGGPQETQYF
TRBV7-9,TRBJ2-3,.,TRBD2,TGTGCCAGCAGCCGGACTAGCGGCTTAACTAGCACAGATACGCAGTATTTT,CASSRTSGLTSTDTQYF
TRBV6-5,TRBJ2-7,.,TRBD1,TGTGCCAGCAGGGGACAGTCCTTAATCTACGAGCAGTACTTC,CASRGQSLIYEQYF
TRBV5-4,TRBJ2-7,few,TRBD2,TGTGCCAGCAGCCTGGGTGGCGGGGGGGCGTACGAGCAGTACTTC,CASSLGGGGAYEQYF
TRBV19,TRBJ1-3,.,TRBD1,TGTGCCAGTCGACAGGGCCCGGGCTCTGGAAACACCATATATTTT,CASRQGPGSGNTIYF
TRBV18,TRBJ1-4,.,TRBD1,TGTGCCAGCTCACCAAGAATAGTGGGACAGGGGGCTGAAAAACTGTTTTTT,CASSPRIVGQGAEKLFF
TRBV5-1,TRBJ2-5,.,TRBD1,TGCGCCAGCAGCTCGTCGACAGGGTTAAGCGAGACCCAGTACTTC,CASSSSTGLSETQYF
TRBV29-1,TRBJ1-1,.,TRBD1,TGCAGCGTGCGGACAGGGATTGGCACTGAAGCTTTCTTT,CSVRTGIGTEAFF